Shown below are 23 T cell receptor beta chains from a single sample sequenced in a study of blood T cells in healthy people across ages. The second PCR ran about 6 to 11 cycles with a sample-barcoded 5' primer and J-beta primers. Using its own MiXCR run on the 5' RACE reads, TCRdb lists one record per CDR3 protein. The top ten hold 25% to 30% of the sample, which has about 670,000 distinct CDR3 sequences, roughly 43% seen once. Sequencing was carried out using blood. The source is a man of 80 years or more in good health.

The V gene is TRBV27, the J gene TRBJ2-7; possible D gene TRBD2, 6 bases. Trimming stripped 4 bases from V and 6 bases from J, with 22 bases between. Germline CDR1 and CDR2: MNHEY and SMNVEV (reference sequence). CDR3 length: 16 amino acids. CDR3 amino acids: CASSSLKLGGDVEQYF. The CDR3 DNA is TGTGCCAGCAGTTCCCTCAAGTTGGGCGGGGACGTCGAGCAGTACTTC.

This clonotype has only one observation. The chain combines TRBV12-3 or TRBV12-4 with TRBJ2-7, with 7 bases identical to TRBD1. V gave up 6 bases and J gave up 3 bases; unmatched junction bases: 8. The CDR3 loop spans 14 amino acids. The CDR3 DNA follows: TGTGCCAGCAGGACGACAGGGAGAGACTACGAGCAGTACTTC. Translation gives CASRTTGRDYEQYF.

The V gene is TRBV20-1, the J gene TRBJ2-2, with 12 bases fitting TRBD2. The CDR3 is 16 residues long. From germline, CDR1 is DFQATT and CDR2 SNEGSKA (reference sequence). With 6 bases clipped from V and 0 bases from J, the junction kept 5 bases outside the gene matches. CDR3 amino acids: CSAPTSGSSNTGELFF. Here the CDR3 DNA reads TGCAGTGCCCCGACTAGCGGGAGTTCGAACACCGGGGAGCTGTTTTTT.

The DNA for the CDR3 is TGTGCCAGCAGCCGGGACATCGGCTTCAATGAGCAGTTCTTC. It codes for CASSRDIGFNEQFF. This chain connects TRBV14 to TRBJ2-1; TRBD1 is a possible D gene (6 bases). The V gene lost 4 bases and the J gene lost 6 bases, with 13 bases spanning the gap. The CDR3 runs 14 residues. The germline CDR1 and CDR2 sequences are SGHDN and FVKESK.

The chain has TRBV9 and TRBJ2-5; either TRBD1 or TRBD2 may supply D (6 bases each). Germline CDR1 is SGDLS and CDR2 is YYNGEE. V lost 0 bases and J lost 7, with 10 bases in between. The CDR3 runs to 13 residues. CDR3 in amino acids: CASSVEGGGTQYF. The CDR3 region has the DNA TGTGCCAGCAGCGTAGAAGGGGGAGGGACCCAGTACTTC.

J is TRBJ2-7 and V is TRBV7-2; D call uncertain. The CDR3 loop spans 14 amino acids. The V gene lost 1 base and the J gene lost 4 bases, with 11 bases spanning the gap. From germline, CDR1 is SGHTA and CDR2 FQGNSA. The CDR3 region has the DNA TGTGCCAGCAGCTTAGACTCCCGGGCGTACGAGCAGTACTTC. This sequence encodes CASSLDSRAYEQYF.

The rearrangement joins TRBV5-6 to TRBJ1-1; D is ambiguous. The germline V gene has CDR1 SGHDT and CDR2 YYEEEE. This CDR3 contains 12 residues. V gave up 4 bases and J gave up 3 bases, with 7 bases separating them. Here the CDR3 DNA reads TGTGCCAGCAGCCTGTCGGACACTGAAGCTTTCTTT. Amino acid sequence: CASSLSDTEAFF.

Only a few counts were recorded for this clonotype. CDR3 in amino acids: CASSPWTGKSADTQYF. CDR3 sequence (DNA): TGTGCCAGCAGCCCCTGGACAGGGAAATCGGCAGATACGCAGTATTTT. The J gene is TRBJ2-3, the V gene TRBV7-8; 8 bases agree with TRBD1. The length of the CDR3 is 16 residues. Per the germline V gene, CDR1 is SGHVS and CDR2 is FQNEAQ. After removal of 5 bases from V and 4 bases from J, the junction contained 11 bases not matched to a gene.

This rearrangement joins TRBV9 to TRBJ2-6, with 8 bases identical to TRBD1. With V trimmed by 4 bases and J by 0 bases, 9 bases remained unmatched. Per germline, CDR1 SGDLS and CDR2 YYNGEE. This CDR3 has 18 residues. The DNA for the CDR3 is TGTGCCAGCAGCATCTCGGCAGGGGGCCCCTCTGGGGCCAACGTCCTGACTTTC. Protein: CASSISAGGPSGANVLTF.

As DNA, the CDR3 is TGCGCCAGCAGCCAAGAAGGGGGCCGAGGGGTATATGGCTACACCTTC. Amino acid sequence: CASSQEGGRGVYGYTF. V is TRBV4-1 and J is TRBJ1-2, with TRBD1 matching 7 bases. CDR3 size: 16 residues. CDR1 is MGHRA, CDR2 YSYEKL, per germline. The ends lost 0 bases at V and 5 bases at J; junction bases unmatched: 9.

This clonotype was detected a few times. The chain is built from TRBV2 and TRBJ2-3; 10 bases align to TRBD2. CDR1 and CDR2 (germline): SNHLY, FYNNEI. CDR3 length equals 16 residues. V lost 3 bases to trimming and J lost 6 bases; unmatched junction nucleotides: 9. CDR3 coding DNA: TGTGCCAGCAGTGAGCCGGCTAGCGGGAGCCCCGATACGCAGTATTTT. This sequence encodes CASSEPASGSPDTQYF.

In this sample, this clonotype turned up a few times. This chain joins TRBV4-2 and TRBJ2-5, with TRBD2 matching 12 bases. The CDR3 totals 18 residues. Per germline, CDR1 LGHNA and CDR2 YNFKEQ. V was clipped by 0 bases and J by 1 base; unmatched bases: 6. The chain's CDR3 is CASSQDPMTSGSQETQYF. The CDR3 region has the DNA TGTGCCAGCAGCCAAGACCCCATGACTAGCGGGAGCCAAGAGACCCAGTACTTC.

V gene TRBV5-1 combines with J gene TRBJ2-4; D uncertain. CDR1 SGHRS and CDR2 YFSETQ come from the germline V gene. V was shortened by 5 bases and J by 0 bases, with 9 bases between the two germline ends. This CDR3 contains 14 residues. CDR3 amino acids: CASREGLAKNIQYF. CDR3 sequence (DNA): TGCGCCAGCAGAGAAGGGCTAGCCAAAAACATTCAGTACTTC. Using reference TRBV5-1 and TRBJ2-4 for the parts outside the CDR3, the full variable domain is KAGVTQTPRYLIKTRGQQVTLSCSPISGHRSVSWYQQTPGQGLQFLFEYFSETQRNKGNFPGRFSGRQFSNSRSEMNVSTLELGDSALYLCASREGLAKNIQYFGAGTRLSVL.

There are a few counts of this clonotype. The chain couples TRBV3-1 to TRBJ2-1; the match to TRBD1 covers 7 bases. Trimming at V came to 4 bases and at J to 5 bases, leaving 5 bases not matched to a gene. The germline CDR1 and CDR2 sequences are LGHDT and YNNKEL (reference sequence). There are 14 residues in the CDR3. The CDR3, as DNA: TGTGCCAGCAGCCTCCAGGGGGTCCACAATGAGCAGTTCTTC. Encoded protein: CASSLQGVHNEQFF.

This clonotype has a handful of counts. V is TRBV5-8 and J is TRBJ2-2; 8 nucleotides line up with TRBD2. CDR3 length: 14 residues. Germline CDR1 SGHTS, CDR2 YDEGEE. V was clipped by 0 bases and J by 8 bases; unmatched bases: 3. The CDR3 coding sequence is TGTGCCAGCAGCTTGGGACTAGCGTTGGGGGAGCTGTTTTTT. It codes for CASSLGLALGELFF.

The chain is built from TRBV14 and TRBJ2-1, with D possibly being TRBD2 (6 bases). Near its end, the DNA agrees better with TRBJ2-7, so the J call may be wrong. The CDR3 consists of 16 residues. CDR1 is SGHDN and CDR2 is FVKESK in the germline V gene. The CDR3 region is CASSQLRGSPYNEQYF. CDR3 nucleotide sequence: TGTGCCAGCAGCCAACTACGGGGGAGTCCCTACAATGAGCAGTACTTC.

This clonotype occurred a few times. CDR3 protein: CSANLRGRSTDTQYF. DNA for the CDR3: TGCAGTGCTAACCTCCGGGGGCGCAGCACAGATACGCAGTATTTT. The chain uses TRBV20-1 and TRBJ2-3; D possibly uses TRBD1 or TRBD2 (6 bases each). The germline V gene encodes CDR1 DFQATT and CDR2 SNEGSKA (reference sequence). The CDR3 covers 15 residues. V was pared by 4 bases and J by 0 bases, with 14 bases between.

This clonotype was seen only a few times. The rearrangement links TRBV3-1 to TRBJ2-1; D gene unclear. Germline V gene lookup returns CDR1 LGHDT and CDR2 YNNKEL (reference sequence). The germline V and J ends were trimmed by 1 base and 9 bases, with 4 bases remaining between them. This CDR3 has 11 residues. The CDR3 DNA reads as TGTGCCAGCAGCCAAGCTGGTGAGCAGTTCTTC. Amino acid sequence: CASSQAGEQFF.

The V call is TRBV27, the J call TRBJ2-3; 7 bases map to TRBD2. The CDR3 sequence is 14 residues long. Germline V gene sequence: CDR1 MNHEY, CDR2 SMNVEV (reference sequence). J was trimmed by 7 bases and V by 5 bases; bases with no gene match: 9. CDR3 loop: CASSPPGLPNTQYF. CDR3 sequence (DNA): TGTGCCAGCAGTCCTCCGGGACTACCGAATACGCAGTATTTT.

This clonotype was seen at least ten times. The rearrangement uses TRBV24-1 and TRBJ2-1, with D perhaps TRBD1 or TRBD2 (5 bases each). V was shortened by 9 bases and J by 8 bases, with 13 bases between the two germline ends. This CDR3 region has 12 residues. Germline-derived CDR1 and CDR2 are KGHDR and SFDVKD. The CDR3 loop is CATAWMGDEQFF. CDR3 in DNA: TGTGCCACCGCCTGGATGGGGGATGAGCAGTTCTTC.

The chain recombines TRBV3-1 with TRBJ2-5; TRBD2 matches at 14 bases. The CDR3 length is 16 residues. Germline V gives CDR1 LGHDT, CDR2 YNNKEL (reference sequence). The V and J ends lost 4 bases and 2 bases, in that order; junction bases with no gene match: 3. The CDR3 coding sequence is TGTGCCAGCAGCCGGACTAGCGGGGGGACACAAGAGACCCAGTACTTC. Translating gives CASSRTSGGTQETQYF.

The rearrangement joins TRBV28 to TRBJ2-1; D uncertain. Germline CDR1 MDHEN, CDR2 SYDVKM. The CDR3 runs 14 residues. The CDR3 sequence: CASENGFSYNEQFF. Written as DNA, the CDR3 is TGTGCTTCAGAGAACGGGTTCTCCTACAATGAGCAGTTCTTC.

This chain connects TRBV20-1 to TRBJ2-3, with a weak D call TRBD2 (5 bases). CDR1 is DFQATT, CDR2 SNEGSKA, per germline (reference sequence). V lost 5 bases and J 6 bases, leaving 15 bases between the germline ends. The CDR3 covers 13 residues. In DNA form, the CDR3 reads TGCAGTGCTTTAAGGACTGTTCCGGATACGCAGTATTTT. Protein sequence: CSALRTVPDTQYF.